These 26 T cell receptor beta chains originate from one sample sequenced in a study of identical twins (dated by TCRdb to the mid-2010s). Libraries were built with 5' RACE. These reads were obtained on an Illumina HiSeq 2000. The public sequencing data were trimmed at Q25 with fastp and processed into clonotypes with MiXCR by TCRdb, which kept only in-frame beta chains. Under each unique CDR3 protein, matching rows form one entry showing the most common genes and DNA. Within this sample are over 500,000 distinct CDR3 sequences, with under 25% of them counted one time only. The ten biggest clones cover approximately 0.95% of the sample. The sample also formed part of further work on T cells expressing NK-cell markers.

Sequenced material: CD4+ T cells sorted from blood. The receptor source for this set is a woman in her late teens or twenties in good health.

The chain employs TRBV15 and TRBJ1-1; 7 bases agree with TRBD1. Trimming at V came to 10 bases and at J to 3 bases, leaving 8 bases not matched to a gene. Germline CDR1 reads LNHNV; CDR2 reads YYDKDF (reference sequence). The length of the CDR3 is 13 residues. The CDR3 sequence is CASARDRHTEAFF. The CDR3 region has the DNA TGTGCCAGTGCTCGGGACAGACACACTGAAGCTTTCTTT.

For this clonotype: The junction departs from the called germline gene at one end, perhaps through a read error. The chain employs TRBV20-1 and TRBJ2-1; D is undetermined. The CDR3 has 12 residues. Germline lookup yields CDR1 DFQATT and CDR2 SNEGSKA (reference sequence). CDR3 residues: CGARDRGSVQFF. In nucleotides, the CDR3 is TGCGGTGCTAGAGATCGAGGATCGGTGCAGTTCTTC.

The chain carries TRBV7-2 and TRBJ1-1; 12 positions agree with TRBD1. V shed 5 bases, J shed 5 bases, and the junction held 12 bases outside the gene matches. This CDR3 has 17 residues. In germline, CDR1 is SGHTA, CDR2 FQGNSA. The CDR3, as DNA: TGTGCCAGCAGCCGGCCGGGACAGGGGGCGGTAGGTACTGAAGCTTTCTTT. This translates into CASSRPGQGAVGTEAFF.

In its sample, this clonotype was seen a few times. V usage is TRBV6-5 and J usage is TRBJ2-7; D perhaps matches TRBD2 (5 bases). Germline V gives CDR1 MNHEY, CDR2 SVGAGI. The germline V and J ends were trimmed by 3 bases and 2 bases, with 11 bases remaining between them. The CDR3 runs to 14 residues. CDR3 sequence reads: CASSYKLDAYEQYF. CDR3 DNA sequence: TGTGCCAGCAGTTATAAACTAGATGCCTACGAGCAGTACTTC.

CDR3 protein: CAISESRVLGRYF. The CDR3, as DNA: TGTGCCATCAGTGAGTCGCGGGTCTTAGGGCGGTACTTC. The chain carries TRBV10-3 and TRBJ2-7; the D gene is possibly TRBD2 (5 bases). Germline CDR1 reads ENHRY; CDR2 reads SYGVKD. The CDR3 length is 13 residues. Trimming took off 0 bases at V and 12 bases at J, with 15 bases between the two ends.

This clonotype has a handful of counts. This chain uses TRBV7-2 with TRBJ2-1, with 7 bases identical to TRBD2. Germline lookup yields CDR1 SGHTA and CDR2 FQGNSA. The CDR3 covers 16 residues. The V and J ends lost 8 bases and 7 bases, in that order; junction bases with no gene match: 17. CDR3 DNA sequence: TGTGCCAGCGCGCAGAAAGCGGGATCAAGATCTAATGAGCAGTTCTTC. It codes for CASAQKAGSRSNEQFF. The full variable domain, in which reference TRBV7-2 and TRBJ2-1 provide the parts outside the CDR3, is GAGVSQSPSNKVTEKGKDVELRCDPISGHTALYWYRQSLGQGLEFLIYFQGNSAPDKSGLPSDRFSAERTGGSVSTLTIQRTQQEDSAVYLCASAQKAGSRSNEQFFGPGTRLTVL.

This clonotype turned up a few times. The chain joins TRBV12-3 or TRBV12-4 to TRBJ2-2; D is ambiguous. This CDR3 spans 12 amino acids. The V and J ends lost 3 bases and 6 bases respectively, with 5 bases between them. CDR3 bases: TGTGCCAGCAGTTTTGTGTCCGGGGAGCTGTTTTTT. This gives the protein CASSFVSGELFF.

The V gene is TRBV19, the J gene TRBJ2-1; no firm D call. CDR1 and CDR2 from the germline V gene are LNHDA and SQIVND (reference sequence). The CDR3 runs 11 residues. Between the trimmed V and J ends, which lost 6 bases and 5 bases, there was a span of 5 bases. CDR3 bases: TGTGCCAGTAGACTTCACAATGAGCAGTTCTTC. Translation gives CASRLHNEQFF.

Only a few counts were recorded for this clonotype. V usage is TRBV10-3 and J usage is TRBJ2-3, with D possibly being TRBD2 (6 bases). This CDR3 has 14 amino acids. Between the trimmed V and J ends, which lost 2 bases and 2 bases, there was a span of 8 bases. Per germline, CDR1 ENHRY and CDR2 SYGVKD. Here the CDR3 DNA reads TGTGCCATCAGTGAGGGGGGGATCACAGATACGCAGTATTTT. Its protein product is CAISEGGITDTQYF.

CDR3 bases: TGTGCCTGGAGTCCCCCTAGCGCTTGGCAGTTCTTC. It encodes CAWSPPSAWQFF. The V and J genes are TRBV30 and TRBJ2-1; a possible D gene is TRBD2 (6 bases). V gave up 2 bases and J gave up 12 bases, with 14 bases separating them. This CDR3 is built from 12 residues. Germline V gives CDR1 GTSNPN, CDR2 SVGIG (reference sequence).

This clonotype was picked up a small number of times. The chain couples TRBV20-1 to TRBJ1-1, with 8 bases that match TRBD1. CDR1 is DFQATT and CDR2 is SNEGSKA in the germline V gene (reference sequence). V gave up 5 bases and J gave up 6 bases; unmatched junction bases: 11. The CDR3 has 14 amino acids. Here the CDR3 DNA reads TGCAGTGCTTTCTCCTGGGACAGGCAATCTGAAGCTTTCTTT. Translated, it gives CSAFSWDRQSEAFF.

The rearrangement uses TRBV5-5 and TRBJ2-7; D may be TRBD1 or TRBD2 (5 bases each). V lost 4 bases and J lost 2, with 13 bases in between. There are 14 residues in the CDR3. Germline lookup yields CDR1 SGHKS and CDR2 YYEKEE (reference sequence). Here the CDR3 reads CASSVRGYPYEQYF. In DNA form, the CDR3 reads TGTGCCAGCAGCGTGAGGGGATATCCCTACGAGCAGTACTTC.

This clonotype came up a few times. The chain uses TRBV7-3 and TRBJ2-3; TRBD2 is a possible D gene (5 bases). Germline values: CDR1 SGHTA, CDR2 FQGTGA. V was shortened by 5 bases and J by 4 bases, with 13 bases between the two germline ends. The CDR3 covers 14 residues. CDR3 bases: TGTGCCAGCAGCCTTACCCGGGAAGCAGATACGCAGTATTTT. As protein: CASSLTREADTQYF.

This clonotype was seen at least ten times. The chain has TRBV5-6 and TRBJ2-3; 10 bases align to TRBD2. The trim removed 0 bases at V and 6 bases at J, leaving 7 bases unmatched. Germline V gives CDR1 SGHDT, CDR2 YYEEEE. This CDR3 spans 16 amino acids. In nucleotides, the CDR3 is TGTGCCAGCAGCTTGGTGGCTAGCGGGAGAGGGGATACGCAGTATTTT. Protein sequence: CASSLVASGRGDTQYF.

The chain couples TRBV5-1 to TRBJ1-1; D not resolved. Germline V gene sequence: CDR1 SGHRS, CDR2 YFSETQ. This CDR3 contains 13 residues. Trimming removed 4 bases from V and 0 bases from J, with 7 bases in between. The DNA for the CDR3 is TGCGCCAGCAGCCACGACATGAACACTGAAGCTTTCTTT. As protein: CASSHDMNTEAFF.

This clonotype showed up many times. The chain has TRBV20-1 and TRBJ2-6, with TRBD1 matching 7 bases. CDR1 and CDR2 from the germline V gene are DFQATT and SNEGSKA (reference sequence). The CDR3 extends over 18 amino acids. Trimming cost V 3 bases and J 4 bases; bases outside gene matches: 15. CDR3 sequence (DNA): TGCAGTGCTAGGTCAGGGGGATCCTGGAGTGCAGGGGCCAACGTCCTGACTTTC. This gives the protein CSARSGGSWSAGANVLTF.

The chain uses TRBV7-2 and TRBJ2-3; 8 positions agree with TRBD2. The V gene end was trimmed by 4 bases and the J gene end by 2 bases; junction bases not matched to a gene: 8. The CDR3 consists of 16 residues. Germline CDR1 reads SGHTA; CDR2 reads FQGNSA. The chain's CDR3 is CASSSAGGLLTDTQYF. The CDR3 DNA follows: TGTGCCAGCAGCTCCGCGGGGGGCCTTCTCACAGATACGCAGTATTTT.

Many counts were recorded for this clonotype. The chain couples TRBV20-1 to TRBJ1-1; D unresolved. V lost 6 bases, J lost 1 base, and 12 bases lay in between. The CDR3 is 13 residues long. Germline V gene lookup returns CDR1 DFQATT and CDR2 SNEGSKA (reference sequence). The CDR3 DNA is TGCAGTGCCGATGAGGGCCCGAACACTGAAGCTTTCTTT. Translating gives CSADEGPNTEAFF.

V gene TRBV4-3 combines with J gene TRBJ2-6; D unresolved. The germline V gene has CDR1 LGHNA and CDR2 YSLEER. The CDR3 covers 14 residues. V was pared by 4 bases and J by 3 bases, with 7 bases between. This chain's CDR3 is CASSPEGGANVLTF. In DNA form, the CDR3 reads TGCGCCAGCAGCCCCGAAGGTGGGGCCAACGTCCTGACTTTC.

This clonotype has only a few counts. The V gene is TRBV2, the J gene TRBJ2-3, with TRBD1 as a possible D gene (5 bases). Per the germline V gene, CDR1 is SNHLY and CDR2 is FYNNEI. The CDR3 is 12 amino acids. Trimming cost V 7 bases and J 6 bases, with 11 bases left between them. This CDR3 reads CASTRSGDTQYF. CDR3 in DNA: TGTGCCAGCACTCGGTCAGGGGATACGCAGTATTTT.

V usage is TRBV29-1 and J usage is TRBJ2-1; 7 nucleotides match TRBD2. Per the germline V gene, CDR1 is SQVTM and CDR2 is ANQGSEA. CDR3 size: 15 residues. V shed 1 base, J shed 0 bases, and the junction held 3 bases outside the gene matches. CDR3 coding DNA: TGCAGCGTTGAAGCCGGACTAGTCTCCTACAATGAGCAGTTCTTC. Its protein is CSVEAGLVSYNEQFF.

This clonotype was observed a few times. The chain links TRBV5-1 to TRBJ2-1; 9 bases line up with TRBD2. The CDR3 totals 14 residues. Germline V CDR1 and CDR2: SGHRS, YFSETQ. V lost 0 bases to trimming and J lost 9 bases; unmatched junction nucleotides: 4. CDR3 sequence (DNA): TGCGCCAGCAGCTTGGAACTAGCGGGCGGTGAGCAGTTCTTC. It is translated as CASSLELAGGEQFF.

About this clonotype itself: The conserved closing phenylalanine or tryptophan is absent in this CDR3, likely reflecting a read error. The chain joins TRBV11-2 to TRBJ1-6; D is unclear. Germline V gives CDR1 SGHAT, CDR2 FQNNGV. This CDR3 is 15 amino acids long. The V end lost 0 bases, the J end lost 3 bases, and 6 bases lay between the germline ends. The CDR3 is CASSLDRLYNSPLHS. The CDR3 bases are TGTGCCAGCAGCTTAGACCGGCTCTATAATTCACCCCTCCACTCT.

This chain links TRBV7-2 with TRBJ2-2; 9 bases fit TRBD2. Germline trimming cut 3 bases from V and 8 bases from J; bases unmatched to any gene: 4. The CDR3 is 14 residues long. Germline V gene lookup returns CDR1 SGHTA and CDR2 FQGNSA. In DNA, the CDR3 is TGTGCCAGCAGCTTCGTTAGCGGGAGTGGGGAGCTGTTTTTT. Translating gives CASSFVSGSGELFF.

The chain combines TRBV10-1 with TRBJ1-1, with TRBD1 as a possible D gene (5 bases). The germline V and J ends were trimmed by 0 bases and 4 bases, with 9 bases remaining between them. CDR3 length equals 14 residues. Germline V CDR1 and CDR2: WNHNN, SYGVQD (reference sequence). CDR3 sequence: CASSESGASTEAFF. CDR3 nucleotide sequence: TGCGCCAGCAGTGAGTCAGGGGCGAGCACTGAAGCTTTCTTT.

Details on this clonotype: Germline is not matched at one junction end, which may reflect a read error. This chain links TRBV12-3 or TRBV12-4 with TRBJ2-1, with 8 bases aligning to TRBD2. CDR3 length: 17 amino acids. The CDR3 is CASTLLRGGRSYNEQFF. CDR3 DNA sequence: TGTGCCAGCACTTTACTCCGGGGGGGCCGGTCCTACAATGAGCAGTTCTTC.